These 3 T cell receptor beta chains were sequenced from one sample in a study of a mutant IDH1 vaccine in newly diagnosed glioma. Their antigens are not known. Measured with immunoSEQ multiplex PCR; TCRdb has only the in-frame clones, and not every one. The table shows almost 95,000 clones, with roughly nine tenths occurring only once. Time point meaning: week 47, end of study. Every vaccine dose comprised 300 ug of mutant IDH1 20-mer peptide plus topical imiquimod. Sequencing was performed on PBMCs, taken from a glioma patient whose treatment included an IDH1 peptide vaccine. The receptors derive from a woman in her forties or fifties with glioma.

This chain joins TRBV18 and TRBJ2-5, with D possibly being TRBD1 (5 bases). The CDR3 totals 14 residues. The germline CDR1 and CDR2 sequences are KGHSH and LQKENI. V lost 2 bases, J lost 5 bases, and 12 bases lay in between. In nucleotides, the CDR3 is TGTGCCAGCTCACCAGCCAACAAGGGGGAGACCCAGTACTTC. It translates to CASSPANKGETQYF.

CDR3 coding DNA: TGTGCCAGCAAAATTGGATACTACACAGATACGCAGTATTTT. Its protein is CASKIGYYTDTQYF. The chain joins TRBV13 to TRBJ2-3; no reliable D call. There are 14 residues in the CDR3. The V gene's germline CDR1 is PRHDT and CDR2 FYEKMQ (reference sequence). V was cut by 7 bases and J by 2 bases, with 13 bases left in between.

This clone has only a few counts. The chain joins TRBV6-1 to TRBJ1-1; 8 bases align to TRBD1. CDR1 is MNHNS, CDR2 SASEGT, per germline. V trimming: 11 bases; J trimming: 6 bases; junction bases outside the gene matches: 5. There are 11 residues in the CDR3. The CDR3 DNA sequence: TGTGCCCCGGGACAGGTGGCTGAAGCTTTCTTT. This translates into CAPGQVAEAFF.